What follows describes a single T cell receptor beta chain. This sample stems from a study of shared clonotypes between healthy human individuals. Only CD45RO-negative cells positively selected for CCR7 counted as naive CD8 cells, so terminally differentiated effector memory CD45RA+ cells were excluded. Sequencing was performed with immunoSEQ multiplex PCR; in TCRdb, only in-frame clones are kept and a portion is missing. The sample shows about 2.1 million clones, approximately 94% of them seen only once. With 0 bases removed from V and 1 base from J, the gap between germline ends came to 12 bases. CDR1 and CDR2 from the germline V gene are MGHRA and YSYEKL. The length of the CDR3 is 17 residues.

This chain links TRBV4-1 with TRBJ2-2, with a tentative D call TRBD2 (6 bases). This TCR derives from a man aged 18 to 29 in good health. Some clones in this sample may be carry-over from other donors' samples. Specimen: naive CD8+ T cells from PBMCs. The DNA of the CDR3 is TGCGCCAGCAGCCAAGATTGGGGGACTGAGAACACCGGGGAGCTGTTTTTT. Translated: CASSQDWGTENTGELFF.